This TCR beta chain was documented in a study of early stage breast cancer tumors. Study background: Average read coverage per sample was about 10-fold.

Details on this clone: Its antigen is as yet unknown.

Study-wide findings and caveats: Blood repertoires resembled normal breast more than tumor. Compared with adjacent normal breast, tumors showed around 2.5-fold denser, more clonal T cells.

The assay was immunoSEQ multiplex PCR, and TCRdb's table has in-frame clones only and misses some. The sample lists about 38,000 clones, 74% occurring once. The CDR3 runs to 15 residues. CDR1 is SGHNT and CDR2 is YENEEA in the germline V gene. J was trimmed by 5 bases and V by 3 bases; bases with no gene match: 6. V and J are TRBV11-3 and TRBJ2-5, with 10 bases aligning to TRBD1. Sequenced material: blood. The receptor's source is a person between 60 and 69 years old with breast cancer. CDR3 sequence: CASSFGTGDWETQYF. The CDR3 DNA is TGTGCCAGCAGCTTCGGGACAGGGGATTGGGAGACCCAGTACTTC.